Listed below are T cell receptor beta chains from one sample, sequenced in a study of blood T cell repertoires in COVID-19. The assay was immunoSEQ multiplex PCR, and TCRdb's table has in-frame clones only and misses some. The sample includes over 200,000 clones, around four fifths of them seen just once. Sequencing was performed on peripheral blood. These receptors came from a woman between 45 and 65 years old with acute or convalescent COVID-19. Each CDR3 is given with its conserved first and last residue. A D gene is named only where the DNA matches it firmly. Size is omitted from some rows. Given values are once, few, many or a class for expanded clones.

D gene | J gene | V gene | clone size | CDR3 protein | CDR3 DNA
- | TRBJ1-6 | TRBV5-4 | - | CASSLRGSYNSPLHF | TGTGCCAGCAGCTTACGAGGGTCCTATAATTCACCCCTCCACTTT
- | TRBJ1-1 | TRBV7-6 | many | CASSSKRGDMNTEAFF | TGTGCCAGCAGCTCAAAACGTGGGGACATGAACACTGAAGCTTTCTTT
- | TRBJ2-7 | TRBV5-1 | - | CASSFQASSYEQYF | TGCGCCAGCAGCTTTCAGGCCAGCTCCTACGAGCAGTACTTC
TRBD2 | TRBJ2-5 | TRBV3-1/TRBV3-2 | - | CASSPTVAGAKETQYF | TGTGCCAGCAGCCCCACGGTAGCGGGAGCCAAAGAGACCCAGTACTTC
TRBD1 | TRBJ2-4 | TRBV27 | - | CASSLSPLGQGALSNIQYF | TGTGCCAGCAGTTTGTCACCTTTGGGACAGGGGGCTTTAAGTAACATTCAGTACTTC
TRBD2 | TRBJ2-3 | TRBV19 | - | CASSIPPGLASTDTQYF | TGTGCCAGTAGTATCCCCCCGGGACTAGCGAGCACAGATACGCAGTATTTT
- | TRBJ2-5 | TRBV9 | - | CASSPPGNSGVETQYF | TGTGCCAGCAGCCCCCCCGGGAACAGCGGAGTGGAGACCCAGTACTTC
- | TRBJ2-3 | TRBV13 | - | CASSLGQGADTQYF | TGTGCCAGCAGCTTAGGACAGGGCGCAGATACGCAGTATTTT
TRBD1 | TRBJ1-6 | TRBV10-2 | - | CASSAYPGTGNSPLHF | TGCGCCAGCAGCGCCTACCCCGGGACAGGGAATTCACCCCTCCACTTT
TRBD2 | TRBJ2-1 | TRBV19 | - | CASSNLPGTSAYNEQFF | TGTGCCAGTAGTAACCTACCCGGGACTAGCGCCTACAATGAGCAGTTCTTC
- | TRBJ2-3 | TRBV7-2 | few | CASSLDPRDSTDTQYF | TGTGCCAGCAGCTTAGATCCTAGAGACTCCACAGATACGCAGTATTTT
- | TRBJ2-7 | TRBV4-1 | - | CASSQDHPGTGESEQYF | TGCGCCAGCAGCCAAGATCACCCAGGCACGGGAGAATCCGAGCAGTACTTC
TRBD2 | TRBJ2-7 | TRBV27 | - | CASSFIGREHYEQYF | TGTGCCAGCAGTTTTATTGGGCGGGAGCACTACGAGCAGTACTTC
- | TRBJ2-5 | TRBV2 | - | CASSRTTQQETQYF | TGTGCCAGCAGTCGGACAACTCAACAAGAGACCCAGTACTTC
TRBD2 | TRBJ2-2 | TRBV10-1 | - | CASSESPGGPGELFF | TGCGCCAGCAGTGAGTCGCCGGGAGGGCCCGGGGAGCTGTTTTTT
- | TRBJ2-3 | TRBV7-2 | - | CASRLGGTQYF | TGTGCCAGCAGGCTAGGAGGCACGCAGTATTTT
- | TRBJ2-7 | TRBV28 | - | CASSLTDEQYF | TGTGCCAGCAGTTTAACGGACGAGCAGTACTTC
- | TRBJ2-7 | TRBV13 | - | CASSLESSGTYEQYF | TGTGCCAGCAGCTTAGAATCGAGCGGTACCTACGAGCAGTACTTC
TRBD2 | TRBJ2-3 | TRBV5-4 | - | CASSRTSGMGTDTQYF | TGTGCCAGCAGCCGCACTAGCGGGATGGGCACAGATACGCAGTATTTT
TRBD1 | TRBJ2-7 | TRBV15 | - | CATSRDAAGGSEQYF | TGTGCCACCAGCAGAGATGCGGCAGGGGGCAGCGAGCAGTACTTC
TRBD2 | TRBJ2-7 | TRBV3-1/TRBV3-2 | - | CASSRLAGSYEQYF | TGTGCCAGCAGCCGGCTAGCGGGATCCTACGAGCAGTACTTC
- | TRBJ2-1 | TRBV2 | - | CATLAVSYNEQFF | TGTGCCACCTTAGCGGTCTCCTACAATGAGCAGTTCTTC
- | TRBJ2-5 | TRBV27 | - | CASSLIQDQETQYF | TGTGCCAGCAGTTTAATCCAGGACCAAGAGACCCAGTACTTC
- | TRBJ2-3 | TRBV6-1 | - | CASSELWATDTQYF | TGTGCCAGCAGTGAATTGTGGGCGACAGATACGCAGTATTTT
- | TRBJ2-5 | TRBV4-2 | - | CASSQESRRVSETQYF | TGTGCCAGCAGCCAAGAGAGCAGGAGGGTGTCAGAGACCCAGTACTTC
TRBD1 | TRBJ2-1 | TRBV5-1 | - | CASSETGDSYNEQFF | TGCGCCAGCAGCGAAACAGGGGACTCCTACAATGAGCAGTTCTTC
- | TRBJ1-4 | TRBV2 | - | CASSGTPAYEKLFF | TGTGCCAGCAGTGGGACACCGGCGTACGAAAAACTGTTTTTT
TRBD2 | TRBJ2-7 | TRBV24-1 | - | CATSDSRDSGIYEQYF | TGTGCCACCAGTGATTCCCGGGATAGCGGGATTTACGAGCAGTACTTC
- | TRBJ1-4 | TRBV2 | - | CASNYGDEKLFF | TGTGCCAGCAATTATGGAGATGAAAAACTGTTTTTT
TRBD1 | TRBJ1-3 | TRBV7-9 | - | CASGQGDAGNTIYF | TGTGCCTCTGGACAGGGGGACGCTGGAAACACCATATATTTT
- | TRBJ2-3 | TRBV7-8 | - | CASSPEIAATDTQYF | TGTGCCAGCAGCCCAGAAATAGCGGCCACAGATACGCAGTATTTT
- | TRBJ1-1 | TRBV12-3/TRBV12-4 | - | CASTTSSVTEAFF | TGTGCCAGCACCACCTCCAGTGTGACTGAAGCTTTCTTT
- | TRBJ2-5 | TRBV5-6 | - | CASSYRDQETQYF | TGTGCCAGCAGCTACAGGGACCAAGAGACCCAGTACTTC
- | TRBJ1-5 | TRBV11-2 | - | CASSLTVYQPQHF | TGTGCCAGCAGCTTAACGGTTTATCAGCCCCAGCATTTT
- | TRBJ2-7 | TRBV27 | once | CASSTSHEQYF | TGTGCCAGCAGTACGAGCCACGAGCAGTACTTC
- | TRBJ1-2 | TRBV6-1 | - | CASSEGTAYGYTF | TGTGCCAGCAGTGAAGGGACAGCCTATGGCTACACCTTC
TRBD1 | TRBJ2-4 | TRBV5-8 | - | CASNSGQGALAKNIQYF | TGTGCCAGCAACTCAGGACAGGGGGCTCTAGCCAAAAACATTCAGTACTTC
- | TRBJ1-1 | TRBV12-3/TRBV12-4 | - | CASSAWGGTEAFF | TGTGCCAGCAGTGCATGGGGCGGCACTGAAGCTTTCTTT
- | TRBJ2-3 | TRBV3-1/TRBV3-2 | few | CASSHSSTSTDTQYF | TGTGCCAGCAGCCATAGCTCCACTAGCACAGATACGCAGTATTTT
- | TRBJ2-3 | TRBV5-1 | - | CASSLLYAPTTDTQYF | TGCGCCAGCAGCTTGTTATACGCTCCTACCACAGATACGCAGTATTTT
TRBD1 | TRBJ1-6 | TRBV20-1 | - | CSASGQGEGLSYNSPLHF | TGCAGTGCTAGTGGACAGGGAGAGGGGCTCTCCTATAATTCACCCCTCCACTTT
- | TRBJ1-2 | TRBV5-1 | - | CASSFRTANYGYTF | TGCGCCAGCAGCTTCCGGACAGCCAACTATGGCTACACCTTC
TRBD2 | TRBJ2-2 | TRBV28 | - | CASGAGGDTGELFF | TGTGCCAGTGGGGCGGGAGGAGACACCGGGGAGCTGTTTTTT
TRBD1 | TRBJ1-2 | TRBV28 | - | CASSFWTGANYGYTF | TGTGCCAGCAGTTTCTGGACAGGAGCTAACTATGGCTACACCTTC
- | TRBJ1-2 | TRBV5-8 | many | CASSLGGGPNYGYTF | TGTGCCAGCAGCTTGGGGGGCGGCCCTAACTATGGCTACACCTTC
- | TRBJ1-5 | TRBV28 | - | CASSLWDRPYSNQPQHF | TGTGCCAGCAGTTTATGGGACAGACCTTATAGCAATCAGCCCCAGCATTTT
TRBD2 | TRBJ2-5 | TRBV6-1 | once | CASSEALRERETQYF | TGTGCCAGCAGTGAAGCGCTGCGGGAGCGAGAGACCCAGTACTTC
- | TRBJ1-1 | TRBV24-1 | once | CATKGGRTMNTEAFF | TGTGCCACCAAGGGAGGACGGACCATGAACACTGAAGCTTTCTTT
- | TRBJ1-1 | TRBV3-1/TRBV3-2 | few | CASSQGTTAFF | TGTGCCAGCAGCCAAGGGACTACGGCTTTCTTT
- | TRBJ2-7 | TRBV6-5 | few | CASSYSELRSSEQYF | TGTGCCAGCAGTTACTCGGAGTTACGATCTTCCGAGCAGTACTTC
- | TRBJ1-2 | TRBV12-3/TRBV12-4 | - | CASSLAWTYGYTF | TGTGCCAGCAGTTTAGCATGGACTTATGGCTACACCTTC